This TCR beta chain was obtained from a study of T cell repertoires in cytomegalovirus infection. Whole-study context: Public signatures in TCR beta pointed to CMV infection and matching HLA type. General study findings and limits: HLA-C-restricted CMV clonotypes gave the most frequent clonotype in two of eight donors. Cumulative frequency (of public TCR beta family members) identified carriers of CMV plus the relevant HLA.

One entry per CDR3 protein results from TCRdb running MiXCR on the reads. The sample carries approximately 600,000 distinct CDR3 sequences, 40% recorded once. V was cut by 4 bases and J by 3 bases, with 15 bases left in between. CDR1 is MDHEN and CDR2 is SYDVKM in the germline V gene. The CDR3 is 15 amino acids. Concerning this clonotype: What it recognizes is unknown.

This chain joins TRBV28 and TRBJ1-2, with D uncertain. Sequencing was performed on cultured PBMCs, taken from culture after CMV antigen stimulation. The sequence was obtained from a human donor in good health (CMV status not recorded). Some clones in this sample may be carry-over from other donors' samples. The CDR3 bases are TGTGCCAGCAGTTATTCCCACGGGGTGGACTATGGCTACACCTTC. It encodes CASSYSHGVDYGYTF.